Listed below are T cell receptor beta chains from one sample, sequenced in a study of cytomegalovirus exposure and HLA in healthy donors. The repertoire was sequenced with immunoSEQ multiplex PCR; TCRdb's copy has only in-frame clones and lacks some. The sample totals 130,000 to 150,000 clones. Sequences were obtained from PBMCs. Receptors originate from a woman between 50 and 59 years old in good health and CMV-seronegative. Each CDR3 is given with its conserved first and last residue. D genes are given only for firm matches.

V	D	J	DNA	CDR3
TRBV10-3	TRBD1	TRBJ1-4	TGTGCCATCAGTGAGGTCAGGGGGGCAAATGAAAAACTGTTTTTT	CAISEVRGANEKLFF
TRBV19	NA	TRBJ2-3	TGTGCCAGCCGTAGCGGCACCACAGATACGCAGTATTTT	CASRSGTTDTQYF
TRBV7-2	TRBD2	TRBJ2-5	TGTGCCAGCAGCTTACACCTAGCGGGGGACCAAGAGACCCAGTACTTC	CASSLHLAGDQETQYF
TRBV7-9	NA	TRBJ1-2	TGTGCCAGCAGCTTAGCCGGGAACTATGGCTACACCTTC	CASSLAGNYGYTF
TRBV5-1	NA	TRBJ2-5	TGCGCCAGCAGCACAAAACAGGGTCCCCACCAAGAGACCCAGTACTTC	CASSTKQGPHQETQYF
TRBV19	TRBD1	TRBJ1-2	TGTGCCAGTAGTCCTCGACAGGGGGGTGGCTACACCTTC	CASSPRQGGGYTF
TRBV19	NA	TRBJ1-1	TGTGCCAGTAGTATAGATCTAGGTTACACTGAAGCTTTCTTT	CASSIDLGYTEAFF
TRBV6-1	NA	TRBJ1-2	TGTGCCAGCAGTGTTGACAGGTTGAGCTATGGCTACACCTTC	CASSVDRLSYGYTF
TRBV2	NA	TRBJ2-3	TGTGCCAGCAGTGAGAAAAAAGGCTACTACGGCACAGATACGCAGTATTTT	CASSEKKGYYGTDTQYF
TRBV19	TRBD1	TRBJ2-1	TGTGCCAGTTGTGACAGGGGCGGATACAATGAGCAGTTCTTC	CASCDRGGYNEQFF
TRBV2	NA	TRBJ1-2	TGTGCCAGCAGTGACATAGCAGCCTCCGGCTACACCTTC	CASSDIAASGYTF
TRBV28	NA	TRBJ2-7	TGTGCCAGCAGAGGGGGTCCCGGAACCTACGAGCAGTACTTC	CASRGGPGTYEQYF
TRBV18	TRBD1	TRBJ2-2	TGTGCCAGCTCACGGGACAGGGGGAACACCGGGGAGCTGTTTTTT	CASSRDRGNTGELFF
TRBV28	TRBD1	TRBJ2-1	TGTGCCAGCAGCCGACACAGGGGATCCTACAATGAGCAGTTCTTC	CASSRHRGSYNEQFF
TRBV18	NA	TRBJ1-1	TGTGCCAGCTCACCAAGGGACACTGAAGCTTCCTTT	CASSPRDTEASF
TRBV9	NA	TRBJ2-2	TGTGCCAGCAGCGTAGTTCATGCCGGGGAGCTGTTTTTT	CASSVVHAGELFF
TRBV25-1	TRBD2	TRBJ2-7	TGTGCCAGCAGTGGGTTACTAGCGGGAGAAGGCGAGCAGTACTTC	CASSGLLAGEGEQYF
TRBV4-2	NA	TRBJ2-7	TGTGCCAGGGTAGCGGTCGAGGACTTC	CARVAVEDF
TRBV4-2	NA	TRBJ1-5	TGTGCCAGCAGCCAAACAGGGAGATTGGGCAATCAGCCCCAGCATTTT	CASSQTGRLGNQPQHF
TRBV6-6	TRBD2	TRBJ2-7	TGTGCCAGCAGTTCCTTGGGAGGGAGCGGCGACGAGCAGTACTTC	CASSSLGGSGDEQYF
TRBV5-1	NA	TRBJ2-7	TGCGCCAGCAGGGAAGAGGGCGCTTACGAGCAGTACTTC	CASREEGAYEQYF
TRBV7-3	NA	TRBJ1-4	TGTGCCAGCAGCTGCCGACAGGTGTGGTCGGATGAAAAACTGTTTTTT	CASSCRQVWSDEKLFF
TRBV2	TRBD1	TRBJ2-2	TGTGCCAGCCGGAAGGGACAGGGGGCGGACACCGGGGAGCTGTTTTTT	CASRKGQGADTGELFF
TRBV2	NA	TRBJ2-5	TGTGCCAGCAGTGAGAGAGGGAGTGGATCAGAGACCCAGTACTTC	CASSERGSGSETQYF
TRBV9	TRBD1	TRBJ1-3	TGTGCCAGCAGCGCGGGACAGCCAAACTTCTCTGGAAACACCATATATTTT	CASSAGQPNFSGNTIYF
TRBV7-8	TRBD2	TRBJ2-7	TGTGCCAGCAGGCGAGGACTAGCGGGGTCCGCCTACGAGCAGTACTTC	CASRRGLAGSAYEQYF
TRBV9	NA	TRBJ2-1	TGTGCCAGCAGCTCCCGACTGAATGAGCAGTTCTTC	CASSSRLNEQFF
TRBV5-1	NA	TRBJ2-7	TGCGCCAGCAGCTTGACAATACGAAGTATCCGCGAGCAGTACTTC	CASSLTIRSIREQYF
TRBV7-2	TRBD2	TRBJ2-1	TGTGCCAGCAGCTTCTACTGGCGGGAGGGATACAATGAGCAGTTCTTC	CASSFYWREGYNEQFF
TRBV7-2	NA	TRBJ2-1	TGTGCCAGCAGCTTAACGGGACATGGGGCCCAGGGTCGGTTCTTC	CASSLTGHGAQGRFF
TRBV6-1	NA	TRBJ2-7	TGTGCCAGTTGGGGGCTCGATTCCTACGAGCAGTACTTC	CASWGLDSYEQYF
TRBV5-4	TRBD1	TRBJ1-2	TGTGCCAGCAGCTCCGGGACAGTCTATGGCTACACCTTC	CASSSGTVYGYTF
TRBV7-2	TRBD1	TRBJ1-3	TGTGCCAGCAGCATTAGACAGGGTTCTGGAAACACCATATATTTT	CASSIRQGSGNTIYF
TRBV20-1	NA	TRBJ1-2	TGCAGTGCTAGAGGGGGCAATGGCTACACCTTC	CSARGGNGYTF
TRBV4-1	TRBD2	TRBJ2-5	TGCGCCAGCAGGGGACTAGCGGGGGGGCCCTCCAAGGAGACCCAGTACTTC	CASRGLAGGPSKETQYF
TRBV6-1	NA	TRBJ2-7	TGTGCCAGCAGTGATTACTACGAGCAGTACTTC	CASSDYYEQYF
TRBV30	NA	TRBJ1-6	TGTGCCTGGGAAACTAGGTCTGGCCCCAATTCACCCCTCCACTTT	CAWETRSGPNSPLHF
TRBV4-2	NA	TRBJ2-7	TGTGCCAGCAGCCAAGTCTACGGGGACGAGCAGTACTTC	CASSQVYGDEQYF
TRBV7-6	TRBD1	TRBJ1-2	TGTGCCAGCAGCCCGTCGGGACAGGGACCTTACACCTTC	CASSPSGQGPYTF